This T cell receptor beta chain emerged from a study of type 1 regulatory T cells. Study overall: T-allo10 is an in vitro-generated, Tr1-enriched CD4 T cell product specific for alloantigen.

TCRdb processed the reads anew with MiXCR; each CDR3 protein has one entry. The data hold 80,000 to 100,000 distinct CDR3 sequences, with 30% to 35% observed a single time. The CDR3 spans 16 residues. Germline loops: CDR1 SGHRS, CDR2 YFSETQ. With 4 bases clipped from V and 7 bases from J, the junction kept 11 bases outside the gene matches. This clonotype has just one count. Sequenced material: CD4+ T cells, either the whole sample or a sorted fraction (not recorded which). This sequence joins TRBV5-1 and TRBJ1-4, with TRBD1 matching over 9 bases. The TCR comes from a human donor in good health. The CDR3 sequence: CASSMIQGAVGEKLFF. The DNA for the CDR3 is TGCGCCAGCAGCATGATACAGGGGGCCGTAGGTGAAAAACTGTTTTTT.